The 23 T cell receptor beta chains reported below all come from one sample, sequenced in a study of graft-versus-host responses after intestinal transplantation (dated by TCRdb to 2020 to 2022). The method was the immunoSEQ multiplex PCR assay. Imported from immuneACCESS, the table was reduced by TCRdb to in-frame sequences with V and J called. These copies leave out some clones; in studies compared against another copy, an unresolved V gene accounts for under half, and the cause of the remainder is not known. Recorded for this sample are tens of thousands of clones; under 95% of them occurred a single time. The ten largest clonotypes hold more than 1.5% of the sample. The sample's time point label, in plain terms: cells obtained before transplantation from donor or recipient. These receptors are not linked to any known antigen. This sample comprised unstimulated CD8+ T cells sorted from spleen or lymph node cells, obtained before intestinal transplant. The receptors originated from a human donor who received an intestinal transplant.

The chain combines TRBV30 with TRBJ2-7; D perhaps matches TRBD2 (5 bases). The CDR3 consists of 12 residues. Germline V gene lookup returns CDR1 GTSNPN and CDR2 SVGIG (reference sequence). V dropped 3 bases and J dropped 6 bases, with 12 bases sitting between them. The CDR3 region has the DNA TGTGCCTGGAGCTCCGTCGCGGGCGAGCAGTACTTC. It codes for CAWSSVAGEQYF.

V gene TRBV14 combines with J gene TRBJ2-7; D unclear. V was clipped by 0 bases and J by 3 bases, with 9 bases between them. This CDR3 has 14 amino acids. Germline V gene lookup returns CDR1 SGHDN and CDR2 FVKESK. CDR3 sequence (DNA): TGTGCCAGCAGCCAAGATCGGGTGATCTACGAGCAGTACTTC. Residues: CASSQDRVIYEQYF.

The chain has TRBV27 and TRBJ1-2; no firm D call. Germline assignment: CDR1 MNHEY and CDR2 SMNVEV (reference sequence). V was clipped by 8 bases and J by 5 bases, with 12 bases between them. The CDR3 has 12 amino acids. CDR3: CASGQGGYGYTF. The CDR3 nucleotides read TGTGCCAGCGGTCAAGGAGGATATGGCTACACCTTC.

The chain uses TRBV27 and TRBJ2-3; the match to TRBD2 covers 8 bases. Losses at the gene ends were 2 bases for V and 3 bases for J; bases not matched to a gene: 10. This CDR3 has 17 amino acids. The germline CDR1 and CDR2 sequences are MNHEY and SMNVEV (reference sequence). CDR3 sequence (DNA): TGTGCCAGCAGTTTAGCGTCCCGGGGGGGCGGGACAGATACGCAGTATTTT. It yields the protein CASSLASRGGGTDTQYF.

The J gene is TRBJ1-6, the V gene TRBV11-2; D is undetermined. Germline CDR1 SGHAT, CDR2 FQNNGV. The V and J ends lost 5 bases and 6 bases respectively, with 8 bases between them. CDR3 size: 13 residues. DNA for the CDR3: TGTGCCAGCAGCCCGGGTCCTAATTCACCCCTCCACTTT. Translation gives CASSPGPNSPLHF.

The chain links TRBV5-1 to TRBJ1-4; no firm D call. V was cut by 1 base and J by 4 bases, with 14 bases left in between. Looked up from germline, CDR1 is SGHRS and CDR2 is YFSETQ. This CDR3 is built from 16 residues. The CDR3 spells CASSLPSSTVNEKLFF. DNA for the CDR3: TGCGCCAGCAGCTTGCCGTCGTCCACAGTTAATGAAAAACTGTTTTTT. Full variable domain (rest looked up from reference TRBV5-1 and TRBJ1-4): KAGVTQTPRYLIKTRGQQVTLSCSPISGHRSVSWYQQTPGQGLQFLFEYFSETQRNKGNFPGRFSGRQFSNSRSEMNVSTLELGDSALYLCASSLPSSTVNEKLFFGSGTQLSVL.

A single count supports this clone. The CDR3 DNA is TGCGCCAGCAGCCAAGAATGGCCAGCGGGGTCCTACAATGAGCAGTTCTTC. This codes for CASSQEWPAGSYNEQFF. V usage is TRBV4-3 and J usage is TRBJ2-1, with 7 bases that match TRBD2. This CDR3 has 17 amino acids. The V segment lost 0 bases and the J segment 1 base; nucleotides outside the gene matches: 6. Germline V gene data show CDR1 as LGHNA and CDR2 as YSLEER.

The chain recombines TRBV4-1 with TRBJ1-1, with D possibly being TRBD1 (5 bases). The germline CDR1 and CDR2 sequences are MGHRA and YSYEKL. The CDR3 is 13 residues long. Deletions cut 1 base from V and 5 bases from J, with 8 bases between. CDR3 DNA: TGCGCCAGCAGCCAAGGGGGGGAGACTGAAGCTTTCTTT. Translation gives CASSQGGETEAFF.

This sequence joins TRBV30 and TRBJ1-2; 8 bases are a match to TRBD1. J was trimmed by 9 bases and V by 2 bases; bases with no gene match: 17. The CDR3 loop spans 16 amino acids. Germline lookup yields CDR1 GTSNPN and CDR2 SVGIG (reference sequence). This chain's CDR3 is CAWSMTGVAPYSSYTF. As DNA, the CDR3 is TGTGCCTGGAGTATGACAGGGGTCGCCCCATATTCCAGCTACACCTTC.

Only a few counts were recorded for this clone. The rearrangement uses TRBV2 and TRBJ2-1; D might be TRBD2 (5 bases). CDR3 length equals 13 residues. The germline V gene encodes CDR1 SNHLY and CDR2 FYNNEI. V shed 7 bases and J shed 6 bases, with 13 bases lying between them. In DNA form, the CDR3 reads TGTGCCAGCAATCGACTACCCGGCAATGAGCAGTTCTTC. Amino acids: CASNRLPGNEQFF.

The chain joins TRBV11-2 to TRBJ2-1; TRBD2 agrees at 13 bases. Germline values: CDR1 SGHAT, CDR2 FQNNGV. J gave up 3 bases and V 5 bases, and 4 bases lay outside the gene matches. The CDR3 contains 16 residues. Here the CDR3 DNA reads TGTGCCAGCAGCCGGACTAGCGGGGGAGTCTACAATGAGCAGTTCTTC. This codes for CASSRTSGGVYNEQFF.

The chain employs TRBV7-6 and TRBJ2-7; 9 bases are shared with TRBD1. Germline lookup yields CDR1 SGHVS and CDR2 FNYEAQ. The V segment lost 5 bases and the J segment 7 bases; nucleotides outside the gene matches: 9. The CDR3 covers 14 residues. The CDR3 region is CASSARDRVTEQYF. In nucleotides, the CDR3 is TGTGCCAGCAGCGCCCGGGACAGGGTCACAGAGCAGTACTTC.

This chain joins TRBV7-9 and TRBJ1-2; possibly TRBD1 for D (6 bases). The V gene's germline CDR1 is SEHNR and CDR2 FQNEAQ (reference sequence). This CDR3 contains 15 residues. V was trimmed by 3 bases and J by 3 bases, leaving 14 bases between them. The CDR3 region is CASSLNWAGDYGYTF. In DNA, the CDR3 is TGTGCCAGCAGCTTGAACTGGGCAGGGGACTATGGCTACACCTTC.

V usage is TRBV19 and J usage is TRBJ2-1; TRBD1 matches 9 bases. CDR3 length: 15 amino acids. V lost 4 bases, J lost 6 bases, and 7 bases stayed unmatched. Germline-derived CDR1 and CDR2 are LNHDA and SQIVND (reference sequence). DNA of the CDR3: TGTGCCAGTAGTACGACAGGGGGGGTCCTCAATGAGCAGTTCTTC. This codes for CASSTTGGVLNEQFF.

About this clone: The conserved phenylalanine or tryptophan is not found at the CDR3 terminus, so this likely reflects a read error. No DNA is shown, since the ends of the CDR3 on it are uncertain; the CDR3 is the one TCRdb lists. The V call is TRBV29-1, the J call TRBJ1-2. Looked up from germline, CDR1 is SQVTM and CDR2 is ANQGSEA. The CDR3 region is 15 residues in length, termini included. Here the CDR3 reads CSVVAAGTGSIFGNL.

The chain employs TRBV27 and TRBJ2-7; possibly TRBD1 for D (5 bases). Per the germline V gene, CDR1 is MNHEY and CDR2 is SMNVEV (reference sequence). The V and J ends lost 6 bases and 4 bases respectively, with 16 bases between them. The CDR3 is 14 amino acids. The CDR3 spells CASSPMTDRYEQYF. The CDR3 DNA follows: TGTGCCAGCAGCCCAATGACAGACCGATACGAGCAGTACTTC.

As concerns this clone: The junction and the germline gene differ at one end; a read error may be behind it. The same CDR3 can be traced to other DNA sequences in this sample. The rearrangement links TRBV27 to TRBJ2-2, with a weak D call TRBD2 (7 bases). CDR1 and CDR2 from the germline V gene are MNHEY and SMNVEV (reference sequence). The CDR3 covers 15 residues. This CDR3 reads CASSTWGGLTGELFF. The CDR3 nucleotides are TGCGCCAGCAGTACGTGGGGGGGCCTTACCGGGGAGCTGTTTTTT.

This clone was seen just once. This sequence joins TRBV6-5 and TRBJ1-1; 9 bases are shared with TRBD1. This CDR3 is 14 amino acids long. V lost 5 bases and J lost 5; bases outside the gene matches: 6. Germline V gene sequence: CDR1 MNHEY, CDR2 SVGAGI. As DNA, the CDR3 is TGTGCCAGCAGTGTACAGGGGGCTGGTACTGAAGCTTTCTTT. This translates into CASSVQGAGTEAFF.

The chain is built from TRBV6-6 and TRBJ1-6; D perhaps matches TRBD1 (5 bases). V lost 2 bases and J lost 8, with 7 bases in between. Per germline, CDR1 MNHNY and CDR2 SVGAGI (reference sequence). CDR3 length equals 13 residues. The CDR3 is CASSYLGDSPLHF. The CDR3 DNA reads TGTGCCAGCAGTTACCTAGGGGATTCACCCCTCCACTTT.

Here the CDR3 reads CSVDSGDLNYGYTF. Here the CDR3 DNA reads TGCAGCGTTGATAGCGGGGACCTTAACTATGGCTACACCTTC. The chain links TRBV29-1 to TRBJ1-2; D is possibly TRBD1 (5 bases). This CDR3 is 14 amino acids long. Germline V lookup: CDR1 SQVTM, CDR2 ANQGSEA. V was trimmed by 3 bases and J by 1 base, leaving 12 bases between them. Using reference TRBV29-1 and TRBJ1-2 for the parts outside the CDR3, the full variable domain is SAVISQKPSRDICQRGTSLTIQCQVDSQVTMMFWYRQQPGQSLTLIATANQGSEATYESGFVIDKFPISRPNLTFSTLTVSNMSPEDSSIYLCSVDSGDLNYGYTFGSGTRLTVV.

The chain joins TRBV2 to TRBJ2-1; 11 nucleotides align to TRBD2. This CDR3 is 15 amino acids long. Looked up from germline, CDR1 is SNHLY and CDR2 is FYNNEI. The V segment lost 8 bases and the J segment 6 bases; nucleotides outside the gene matches: 9. In DNA, the CDR3 is TGTGCCAGCTTCTTTGCCGGGACTAGCGGCAATGAGCAGTTCTTC. Encoded protein: CASFFAGTSGNEQFF.

The chain joins TRBV7-9 to TRBJ2-7, with D tentatively TRBD1 (6 bases). Germline values: CDR1 SEHNR, CDR2 FQNEAQ (reference sequence). Trimming took 4 bases from V and 0 from J, leaving 13 bases between them. The CDR3 is made up of 15 amino acids. The CDR3 nucleotides are TGTGCCAGCAGCTCACGGACAGAATACTCCTACGAGCAGTACTTC. Amino acids: CASSSRTEYSYEQYF.

The genes are TRBV6-4 and TRBJ2-5; 11 bases are a match to TRBD2. From germline, CDR1 is MRHNA and CDR2 SNTAGT. Trimming cost V 0 bases and J 5 bases; bases outside gene matches: 5. This CDR3 is 16 amino acids long. CDR3 loop: CASSDSLAGGAETQYF. CDR3 coding DNA: TGTGCCAGCAGTGACTCGCTAGCGGGGGGCGCGGAGACCCAGTACTTC.